Following are 2 T cell receptor beta chains from one sample sequenced in a study of CD8 T cells in ankylosing spondylitis. TCRdb processed the 5' RACE reads anew with MiXCR; each CDR3 protein has one entry. The sample carries 310,000 or so distinct CDR3 sequences, roughly 20% recorded once. The sample taken for sequencing was blood, either unsorted or a sorted T cell fraction (not recorded which). Source of these receptors: a male donor with ankylosing spondylitis or in good health (not recorded which).

The V call is TRBV25-1, the J call TRBJ2-3; D assignment may be TRBD1 or TRBD2 (5 bases each). Deletions cut 4 bases from V and 5 bases from J, with 10 bases between. Germline V gene data show CDR1 as MGHDK and CDR2 as SYGVNS. The CDR3 consists of 13 residues. Here the CDR3 reads CASSAPGRDTQYF. CDR3 bases: TGTGCCAGCAGTGCGCCAGGGAGAGATACGCAGTATTTT.

Ten or more counts support this clonotype. The J gene is TRBJ1-5, the V gene TRBV5-5; 9 bases map to TRBD1. CDR1 is SGHKS, CDR2 YYEKEE, per germline (reference sequence). J gave up 4 bases and V 4 bases, and 6 bases lay outside the gene matches. The CDR3 spans 15 residues. The CDR3, as DNA: TGTGCCAGCAGCGGAACAGGGGGCTCAAATCAGCCCCAGCATTTT. Translated, it gives CASSGTGGSNQPQHF. The entire variable domain, with the rest obtained from reference TRBV5-5 and TRBJ1-5, is as follows: DAGVTQSPTHLIKTRGQQVTLRCSPISGHKSVSWYQQVLGQGPQFIFQYYEKEERGRGNFPDRFSARQFPNYSSELNVNALLLGDSALYLCASSGTGGSNQPQHFGDGTRLSIL.